This record concerns one T cell receptor (beta chain) sequence. TCRdb's copy holds only in-frame clones and misses some; the assay was immunoSEQ multiplex PCR. The sample contains 65,000 to 95,000 clones, about 97% of which appear only once. This entry comes from a study of technical replicates of blood from a handful of donors. This CDR3 comprises 16 residues. V shed 3 bases and J 6 bases; nucleotides not matched to a gene: 13. Germline V gene sequence: CDR1 SGHNT, CDR2 YENEEA. The sample comprised T cells isolated from PBMCs. The chain has TRBV11-3 and TRBJ1-2; 7 nucleotides line up with TRBD1. This receptor was taken from a human donor in good health. CDR3 amino acids: CASSFRGVGYSNGYTF. For the CDR3, the DNA is TGTGCCAGCAGCTTCAGGGGGGTCGGGTATTCTAATGGCTACACCTTC.